Below, 26 T cell receptor beta chains from the same sample are listed, as sequenced in a study of blood T cells in healthy people across ages. Sample-barcoded 5' priming and a J-beta primer mix drove a second PCR of roughly 7 to 11 cycles. Via MiXCR, TCRdb re-called the 5' RACE reads, giving one row per CDR3 protein. The data show roughly 1,300,000 distinct CDR3 sequences, around 59% seen once. Sequencing used blood. These receptors all come from a young man in good health.

The gene calls are TRBV4-3 and TRBJ2-1, with D possibly TRBD1 on 6 matching bases. The CDR3 length is 14 residues. Looked up from germline, CDR1 is LGHNA and CDR2 is YSLEER. V gave up 4 bases and J gave up 4 bases, with 11 bases separating them. This CDR3 is CASSPFRGYNEQFF. The CDR3 DNA reads as TGCGCCAGCAGCCCATTCAGGGGATACAATGAGCAGTTCTTC.

The chain is built from TRBV20-1 and TRBJ2-3; D might be TRBD2 (6 bases). The CDR3 is made up of 12 amino acids. The germline V and J ends were trimmed by 6 bases and 9 bases, with 16 bases remaining between them. Germline V gene lookup returns CDR1 DFQATT and CDR2 SNEGSKA (reference sequence). The CDR3 DNA follows: TGCAGTGCACCATCGACTAGTGGCACGCAGTATTTT. Encoded protein: CSAPSTSGTQYF.

CDR3 in amino acids: CASSGERGSTDTQYF. The CDR3, as DNA: TGTGCCAGCAGCGGAGAAAGGGGAAGCACAGATACGCAGTATTTT. The rearrangement links TRBV2 to TRBJ2-3, with a weak D call TRBD1 (5 bases). This CDR3 is 15 amino acids long. From germline, CDR1 is SNHLY and CDR2 FYNNEI. The V end was cut by 6 bases, the J end by 0 bases, with 13 bases between. Combining the CDR3 with reference TRBV2 and TRBJ2-3 gives the whole variable domain EPEVTQTPSHQVTQMGQEVILRCVPISNHLYFYWYRQILGQKVEFLVSFYNNEISEKSEIFDDQFSVERPDGSNFTLKIRSTKLEDSAMYFCASSGERGSTDTQYFGPGTRLTVL.

The gene calls are TRBV5-1 and TRBJ1-1, with a weak D call TRBD1 (5 bases). V was clipped by 0 bases and J by 7 bases, with 16 bases between them. Germline V gene lookup returns CDR1 SGHRS and CDR2 YFSETQ. This CDR3 region has 15 residues. The CDR3 loop is CASSLVGRAQGEAFF. The CDR3 coding sequence is TGCGCCAGCAGCTTGGTTGGCAGGGCCCAGGGTGAAGCTTTCTTT.

The chain couples TRBV21-1 to TRBJ1-5; the D call in the table, TRBD1, was not verified against the DNA. TRBV21-1 is shown as a pseudogene. The CDR3 sequence is 14 residues long. CDR3 residues: CASKFTGYNQPQHF. For the CDR3, the DNA is TGTGCCAGCAAGTTTACAGGGTACAATCAGCCCCAGCATTTT.

J is TRBJ2-5 and V is TRBV4-1; either TRBD1 or TRBD2 may fit D (5 bases each). V was cut by 1 base and J by 11 bases, with 17 bases left in between. CDR1 is MGHRA and CDR2 is YSYEKL in the germline V gene. This CDR3 region has 14 residues. This CDR3 is CASSQGQGPNEQYF. The DNA for the CDR3 is TGCGCCAGCAGCCAAGGGCAGGGACCCAATGAGCAGTACTTC.

The rearrangement joins TRBV4-1 to TRBJ2-1; a weak D match, TRBD2 (6 bases). The CDR3 consists of 14 residues. Trimming pared 2 bases from V and 8 bases from J, leaving 13 bases between. The germline V gene has CDR1 MGHRA and CDR2 YSYEKL. This CDR3 is CASSQSSGLDEQFF. CDR3 coding DNA: TGCGCCAGCAGCCAAAGCTCGGGACTCGATGAGCAGTTCTTC.

The chain has TRBV29-1 and TRBJ1-2; D remains ambiguous. The CDR3 contains 13 residues. Trimming cost V 3 bases and J 2 bases, with 10 bases left between them. Germline values: CDR1 SQVTM, CDR2 ANQGSEA. The CDR3 here is CSVEDQTNYGYTF. The DNA of the CDR3 is TGCAGCGTTGAGGATCAGACCAACTATGGCTACACCTTC.

This clonotype has a handful of counts. The rearrangement joins TRBV10-3 to TRBJ2-6; either TRBD1 or TRBD2 may fit D (6 bases each). V lost 0 bases and J 0 bases, leaving 12 bases between the germline ends. The CDR3 has 18 residues. The germline V gene has CDR1 ENHRY and CDR2 SYGVKD. The CDR3 reads CAISESWTAGSGANVLTF. The DNA for the CDR3 is TGTGCCATCAGTGAGTCGTGGACAGCGGGCTCTGGGGCCAACGTCCTGACTTTC.

About this clonotype: A junction boundary mismatches the germline segment, possibly from a read error. The V call is TRBV27, the J call TRBJ2-7; TRBD2 might be the D (7 bases). CDR1 MNHEY and CDR2 SMNVEV come from the germline V gene (reference sequence). The CDR3 has 13 residues. CDR3 sequence (DNA): TGTGCCAGCCGAGGGGGGGCCTCCAACGAGCAGTACTTC. Amino acid sequence: CASRGGASNEQYF.

This rearrangement joins TRBV5-4 to TRBJ2-1, with 7 bases lining up with TRBD2. Germline V gene sequence: CDR1 SGHNT, CDR2 YYREEE (reference sequence). The CDR3 consists of 18 residues. The trim removed 2 bases at V and 4 bases at J, leaving 15 bases unmatched. Here the CDR3 reads CASSLSPGGRVGYNEQFF. The CDR3, as DNA: TGTGCCAGCAGCTTATCCCCGGGAGGACGAGTAGGATACAATGAGCAGTTCTTC.

The chain carries TRBV18 and TRBJ2-1; perhaps TRBD2 as D (6 bases). The germline V and J ends were trimmed by 3 bases and 0 bases, with 12 bases remaining between them. This CDR3 spans 16 amino acids. Germline V gene lookup returns CDR1 KGHSH and CDR2 LQKENI. Written as DNA, the CDR3 is TGTGCCAGCTCACCTCCTGTGGACTACTCCTACAATGAGCAGTTCTTC. This encodes CASSPPVDYSYNEQFF.

The chain combines TRBV28 with TRBJ1-2, with D maybe TRBD1 (5 bases). V was trimmed by 8 bases and J by 4 bases, leaving 26 bases between them. The CDR3 length is 17 residues. The germline V gene encodes CDR1 MDHEN and CDR2 SYDVKM. The CDR3 DNA is TGTGCCAGCTCACCCCTCGGCCGGGACTTGGAAGGCTATGGCTACACCTTC. Translation: CASSPLGRDLEGYGYTF.

The chain combines TRBV12-3 or TRBV12-4 with TRBJ2-6; D may be TRBD1 (5 bases). Trimming shortened V by 4 bases and J by 2 bases, and 6 bases separated the two germline ends. The CDR3 is 14 residues long. CDR3 nucleotides: TGTGCCAGCAGTTGGACAACTGGGGCCAACGTCCTGACTTTC. Its protein product is CASSWTTGANVLTF.

The rearrangement links TRBV12-3 or TRBV12-4 to TRBJ2-3; no clear D gene. The CDR3 loop spans 14 amino acids. Trimming removed 6 bases from V and 4 bases from J, with 14 bases in between. CDR3 sequence (DNA): TGTGCCAGCAGCCCATCCCGACTCCCAGATACGCAGTATTTT. This encodes CASSPSRLPDTQYF.

As for this clonotype: The junction departs from the called germline gene at one end, perhaps through a read error. The CDR3 loop reads CASRPVNWDTPYF. The DNA of the CDR3 is TGTGCCAGCAGACCAGTAAACTGGGATACGCCGTATTTT. The chain uses TRBV7-2 and TRBJ2-3; no clear D. CDR1 is SGHTA and CDR2 is FQGNSA in the germline V gene. The CDR3 is made up of 13 amino acids.

The chain joins TRBV28 to TRBJ2-1, with TRBD2 matching 8 bases. Matching the DNA end better, TRBJ2-7 makes the J call doubtful. Germline assignment: CDR1 MDHEN and CDR2 SYDVKM. This CDR3 has 15 amino acids. The CDR3 DNA is TGTGCCAGCAGCGACGCGGGGGGACTCTACAATGAGCAGTACTTC. It encodes CASSDAGGLYNEQYF.

This chain joins TRBV3-1 and TRBJ2-5, with D maybe TRBD1 (5 bases). The CDR3 covers 18 residues. Germline loops: CDR1 LGHDT, CDR2 YNNKEL (reference sequence). Trimming took 0 bases from V and 6 from J, leaving 23 bases between them. In nucleotides, the CDR3 is TGTGCCAGCAGCCAAGATTGGGGTCACGGCAGGGTGGAGAAGACCCAGTACTTC. Amino acid sequence: CASSQDWGHGRVEKTQYF.

In this sample, this clonotype turned up once. V gene TRBV7-9 combines with J gene TRBJ2-1; a weak D match, TRBD2 (5 bases). With 5 bases removed from V and 7 bases from J, the gap between germline ends came to 12 bases. The V gene's germline CDR1 is SEHNR and CDR2 FQNEAQ (reference sequence). The CDR3 is 13 amino acids. In nucleotides, the CDR3 is TGTGCCAGCAGCGCAATGGAGGTTAATGAGCAGTTCTTC. Its protein product is CASSAMEVNEQFF. Variable domain in full (rest from reference TRBV7-9 and TRBJ2-1): DTGVSQNPRHKITKRGQNVTFRCDPISEHNRLYWYRQTLGQGPEFLTYFQNEAQLEKSRLLSDRFSAERPKGSFSTLEIQRTEQGDSAMYLCASSAMEVNEQFFGPGTRLTVL.

The genes are TRBV28 and TRBJ2-7, with 11 bases matching TRBD1. The CDR3 is made up of 16 amino acids. Germline CDR1 is MDHEN and CDR2 is SYDVKM. The junction had 13 bases not matched to a gene; V was cut back by 5 bases and J by 7 bases. CDR3 in amino acids: CASSPNPGQGAREQYF. The CDR3 DNA sequence: TGTGCCAGCAGTCCGAATCCCGGACAGGGGGCTCGAGAGCAGTACTTC.

The chain combines TRBV14 with TRBJ2-5; 7 nucleotides agree with TRBD2. V shed 4 bases, J shed 11 bases, and the junction held 16 bases outside the gene matches. Germline V CDR1 and CDR2: SGHDN, FVKESK. This CDR3 has 15 residues. In DNA, the CDR3 is TGTGCCAGCAGCCGGGTAAAACTAGCGATCAGAGAGCAGTACTTC. This encodes CASSRVKLAIREQYF.

The rearrangement uses TRBV4-1 and TRBJ2-4, with D possibly matching TRBD2 (5 bases). The DNA end is more similar to TRBJ2-7, so the J call may be wrong. This CDR3 is built from 17 residues. CDR1 is MGHRA, CDR2 YSYEKL, per germline. CDR3 loop: CASSQLTQEELYYEQYF. CDR3 bases: TGCGCCAGCAGCCAGTTAACCCAGGAGGAGCTTTACTACGAGCAGTACTTC.

The sample holds a few counts of this clonotype. The CDR3 loop reads CASSLYRERGSYEQYF. The CDR3 bases are TGTGCCAGCAGTTTATATCGGGAGCGGGGGTCCTACGAGCAGTACTTC. This rearrangement joins TRBV28 to TRBJ2-7; 8 bases align to TRBD2. Germline V gene data show CDR1 as MDHEN and CDR2 as SYDVKM. With 1 base clipped from V and 1 base from J, the junction kept 6 bases outside the gene matches. The CDR3 has 16 amino acids.

In the case of this clonotype: It may be a read error: a sequence one base away is much more abundant. The genes are TRBV29-1 and TRBJ2-5; the match to TRBD2 covers 7 bases. Per germline, CDR1 SQVTM and CDR2 ANQGSEA. V lost 4 bases, J lost 11 bases, and 10 bases stayed unmatched. This CDR3 is built from 12 residues. The CDR3 region is CSVGLADNEQYF. In DNA, the CDR3 is TGCAGCGTTGGACTAGCCGACAATGAGCAGTACTTC.

The V call is TRBV29-1, the J call TRBJ2-5; 7 nucleotides line up with TRBD2. The germline gives CDR1 SQVTM, CDR2 ANQGSEA. Trimming took 5 bases from V and 3 from J; bases not matched to a gene: 6. The CDR3 totals 13 residues. CDR3 amino acids: CSVFQREKETQYF. In DNA, the CDR3 is TGCAGCGTTTTCCAGCGGGAAAAAGAGACCCAGTACTTC. The full variable domain, with the rest looked up from reference TRBV29-1 and TRBJ2-5, is SAVISQKPSRDICQRGTSLTIQCQVDSQVTMMFWYRQQPGQSLTLIATANQGSEATYESGFVIDKFPISRPNLTFSTLTVSNMSPEDSSIYLCSVFQREKETQYFGPGTRLLVL.

Comments on this clonotype: The junction departs from germline at one end; a sequencing error may be responsible. This chain links TRBV3-1 with TRBJ2-5; unclear D gene. CDR1 is LGHDT and CDR2 is YNNKEL in the germline V gene (reference sequence). The CDR3 extends over 10 amino acids. The CDR3 sequence: CASSFETLYF. Written as DNA, the CDR3 is TGTGCCAGCAGCTTCGAGACCCTGTACTTC.